Given below is one TCR beta chain in context. The antigen is unknown. The authors' processing: ImmunoSEQ supplied junction-only sequences lacking quality scores, so filtering was different. TCRdb's table, derived via immunoSEQ multiplex PCR, lists solely in-frame clones and lacks some. That table gives V, J and clone size, and the DNA gave D and trimming. The data contain over 1.5 million clones, 95% to 99% of them singletons. CDR1 is MNHNS, CDR2 SASEGT, per germline. V was shortened by 3 bases and J by 11 bases, with 20 bases between the two germline ends. This CDR3 is 14 amino acids long. This entry is derived from a study of shared clonotypes between healthy human individuals. Across the study: Per donor, CD8 memory used one plate, CD8 naive used two, CD4 memory used three and CD4 naive used three.

Study-level findings and limits: Naive subsets tended to show greater estimated richness than memory subsets.

The sequencing sample was made of naive CD4+ T cells sorted from blood. Documented subset: CD45RA+ positively selected. The sequence was obtained from a man aged 25 to 40 in good health. The chain joins TRBV6-1 to TRBJ2-7, with TRBD2 as a possible D gene (6 bases). As DNA, the CDR3 is TGTGCCAGCAGTGATAATCTGGTGGAGGGCCAGGAGTACTTC. This codes for CASSDNLVEGQEYF.